The 9 T cell receptor beta chains below come from one sample, sequenced in a study of CD8+ T cells in alopecia areata. Lesional scalp punch biopsies and peripheral blood came from alopecia areata patients. Sequencing used cDNA as its template, made by extracting RNA and reverse transcribing it. Generated by immunoSEQ multiplex PCR, the TCRdb table keeps only in-frame clones and is missing some. The sample gives about 12,000 clones, approximately 61% of which show up once; around 15% is in the top ten. The sample was skin. These receptors were obtained from a human donor with alopecia areata.

The rearrangement joins TRBV6-5 to TRBJ2-2; 9 nucleotides align to TRBD2. Germline-derived CDR1 and CDR2 are MNHEY and SVGAGI. There are 15 residues in the CDR3. Trimming removed 7 bases from V and 3 bases from J; junction bases left unmatched: 6. Written as DNA, the CDR3 is TGTGCCAGCAACAGCGGGAGGAGTGACACCGGGGAGCTGTTTTTT. Amino acids: CASNSGRSDTGELFF.

This chain connects TRBV7-8 to TRBJ2-3; maybe TRBD1 (5 bases). The CDR3 sequence is 14 residues long. The V gene lost 0 bases and the J gene lost 5 bases, with 9 bases spanning the gap. CDR1 and CDR2 (germline): SGHVS, FQNEAQ. Here the CDR3 DNA reads TGTGCCAGCAGCTTAGCCAGGGTGGGAGATACGCAGTATTTT. It is translated as CASSLARVGDTQYF.

J is TRBJ2-1 and V is TRBV30, with D hard to call. CDR3 length: 15 amino acids. V was trimmed by 0 bases and J by 0 bases, leaving 9 bases between them. CDR1 is GTSNPN and CDR2 is SVGIG in the germline V gene (reference sequence). Here the CDR3 reads CAWSVHPSSYNEQFF. The CDR3, as DNA: TGTGCCTGGAGTGTACACCCGAGCTCCTACAATGAGCAGTTCTTC.

This clone is deemed medium-sized. This chain connects TRBV7-2 to TRBJ2-1; D perhaps matches TRBD2 (6 bases). V lost 1 base and J 7 bases, leaving 14 bases between the germline ends. The germline V gene encodes CDR1 SGHTA and CDR2 FQGNSA. The CDR3 is 15 amino acids. The CDR3 nucleotides read TGTGCCAGCAGCTTAGTAGGGTCCGGAGGGAATGAGCAGTTCTTC. This encodes CASSLVGSGGNEQFF.

This clone was seen more than once but under ten times. The gene calls are TRBV5-1 and TRBJ2-3; 10 bases are a match to TRBD1. This CDR3 is 16 amino acids long. The germline V gene encodes CDR1 SGHRS and CDR2 YFSETQ. The junction had 6 bases not matched to a gene; V was cut back by 1 base and J by 4 bases. The DNA for the CDR3 is TGCGCCAGCAGCTTGTTGGGACAGGGGACGGCAGATACGCAGTATTTT. Amino acids: CASSLLGQGTADTQYF.

This chain uses TRBV23-1 with TRBJ2-5; 13 bases match TRBD2. TRBV23-1 carries the ORF label, with uncertain function. The length of the CDR3 is 15 residues. J gave up 4 bases and V 10 bases, and 9 bases lay outside the gene matches. CDR3 in amino acids: CATELAGGLVETQYF. The CDR3 DNA reads as TGCGCCACCGAACTAGCGGGGGGGCTCGTAGAGACCCAGTACTTC.

This clone was observed a few times. CDR3 loop: CSSQTSGKTYEQFF. The CDR3 DNA reads TGCAGCTCCCAGACTAGCGGGAAAACCTATGAGCAGTTCTTC. The rearrangement joins TRBV29-1 to TRBJ2-1; 11 nucleotides align to TRBD2. V gave up 8 bases and J gave up 8 bases; unmatched junction bases: 11. Looked up from germline, CDR1 is SQVTM and CDR2 is ANQGSEA. CDR3 size: 14 residues.

The V gene is TRBV4-3, the J gene TRBJ2-6, with D hard to call. CDR1 is LGHNA and CDR2 is YSLEER in the germline V gene. The V and J ends lost 4 bases and 3 bases respectively, with 7 bases between them. CDR3 length equals 14 residues. Here the CDR3 reads CASSLAHGANVLTF. CDR3 in DNA: TGCGCCAGCAGCCTTGCTCATGGGGCCAACGTCCTGACTTTC.

The rearrangement links TRBV5-4 to TRBJ2-3, with D perhaps TRBD2 (6 bases). Germline V gene sequence: CDR1 SGHNT, CDR2 YYREEE (reference sequence). The CDR3 has 13 residues. Trimming pared 7 bases from V and 0 bases from J, leaving 9 bases between. The CDR3 is CASGGTSTDTQYF. The DNA for the CDR3 is TGTGCCAGCGGGGGGACTAGCACAGATACGCAGTATTTT.